Shown below are 19 T cell receptor beta chains from a single sample sequenced in a study of CXCR3-negative and CXCR3-positive naive CD8 T cells. 5' RACE that incorporated UMI labels was used to prepare the TRB cDNA libraries. TCRdb reanalyzed the 5' RACE reads, giving one entry per CDR3 protein sequence and no DNA. The specimen's table records 150,000 to 180,000 distinct CDR3 sequences. The antigens of these receptors remain unknown. Findings of the study overall: When CXCR3-positive naive cells were set against CXCR3-negative naive cells, the former had more hydrophobic TRB CDR3s.

The material sequenced was naive CXCR3+ CD8+ T cells from blood. Documented subset: CD45RO-CCR7+CD27+CD95- naive CD8+ T cells expressing CXCR3 (TNR3+). The receptors shown here come from a human donor in good health. Some clones in this sample may be carry-over from other donors' samples.

The chain recombines TRBV4-1 with TRBJ2-5; TCRdb calls TRBD1, which cannot be checked without DNA. This CDR3 region has 16 residues. Germline V gene lookup returns CDR1 MGHRA and CDR2 YSYEKL. CDR3 in amino acids: CASSQEPRGWLETQYF.

The J gene is TRBJ2-1, the V gene TRBV5-1; the TCRdb call, TRBD1, lacks DNA for checking. This CDR3 has 12 amino acids. Per germline, CDR1 SGHRS and CDR2 YFSETQ. Here the CDR3 reads CASSFDGGEQFF.

The V and J genes are TRBV28 and TRBJ2-5. There are 15 residues in the CDR3. Germline V CDR1 and CDR2: MDHEN, SYDVKM. CDR3 sequence reads: CASSSAEKLPETQYF.

The genes are TRBV19 and TRBJ2-7. Germline V gives CDR1 LNHDA, CDR2 SQIVND (reference sequence). The CDR3 has 12 residues. The CDR3 is CASSSSTYEQYF.

This chain uses TRBV27 with TRBJ1-5. Germline V lookup: CDR1 MNHEY, CDR2 SMNVEV (reference sequence). The CDR3 runs 15 residues. CDR3 residues: CASSLTPYSNQPQHF.

The chain employs TRBV7-8 and TRBJ2-3; TCRdb reports TRBD1, a call that lacks DNA to check it against. The CDR3 contains 16 residues. Germline V lookup: CDR1 SGHVS, CDR2 FQNEAQ. The CDR3 is CASSNNRGLGTDTQYF.

This CDR3 is CASSLMDETQYF. This chain uses TRBV13 with TRBJ2-5. Germline CDR1 reads PRHDT; CDR2 reads FYEKMQ (reference sequence). The CDR3 extends over 12 amino acids.

The genes are TRBV25-1 and TRBJ2-7. The CDR3 has 11 amino acids. Germline values: CDR1 MGHDK, CDR2 SYGVNS. CDR3 protein: CASSESYEQYF.

The chain has TRBV28 and TRBJ1-2; without DNA, the TCRdb call of TRBD1 cannot be checked. Germline V CDR1 and CDR2: MDHEN, SYDVKM. The CDR3 consists of 16 residues. CDR3 protein: CASSTPPTGRESGYTF.

The chain joins TRBV28 to TRBJ1-5; TCRdb's assignment of TRBD1 cannot be checked, as there is no DNA. Looked up from germline, CDR1 is MDHEN and CDR2 is SYDVKM. The CDR3 has 14 residues. CDR3: CASSRDRNNQPQHF.

The chain couples TRBV3-1 to TRBJ2-3; TCRdb names TRBD1, which stays unverified in the absence of DNA. The CDR3 loop spans 15 amino acids. Per the germline V gene, CDR1 is LGHDT and CDR2 is YNNKEL (reference sequence). This CDR3 is CASSQEGEFTDTQYF.

The rearrangement links TRBV2 to TRBJ2-3. There are 12 residues in the CDR3. Per germline, CDR1 SNHLY and CDR2 FYNNEI. The CDR3 protein is CASRWGTDTQYF.

V gene TRBV4-3 combines with J gene TRBJ2-1. There are 18 residues in the CDR3. CDR1 and CDR2 from the germline V gene are LGHNA and YSLEER. The CDR3 sequence is CASSQDMADRSSYNEQFF.

The chain employs TRBV7-2 and TRBJ2-5; TCRdb selects TRBD2, and the lack of DNA leaves this call unchecked. Germline V gene lookup returns CDR1 SGHTA and CDR2 FQGNSA. This CDR3 contains 17 residues. The CDR3 spells CASSSGRLRGVQKTQYF.

The chain couples TRBV7-3 to TRBJ2-3; as DNA is missing, the TRBD2 call by TCRdb cannot be tested. The germline gives CDR1 SGHTA, CDR2 FQGTGA. The CDR3 is 16 residues long. CDR3 protein: CASSPDSGGLTDTQYF.

This chain connects TRBV15 to TRBJ1-6. CDR1 LNHNV and CDR2 YYDKDF come from the germline V gene (reference sequence). CDR3 length: 15 residues. The CDR3 region is CATSRDGSYNSPLHF.

The chain joins TRBV19 to TRBJ2-1; the D call from TCRdb, TRBD2, cannot be confirmed without DNA. The V gene's germline CDR1 is LNHDA and CDR2 SQIVND (reference sequence). The CDR3 is made up of 12 amino acids. The CDR3 region is CASASGYNEQFF.

The chain recombines TRBV4-2 with TRBJ1-2; the D call of TRBD1 rests on TCRdb alone, since no DNA is present to check it. The CDR3 length is 18 residues. The germline gives CDR1 LGHNA, CDR2 YNFKEQ. The CDR3 spells CASSQAGTETFANYGYTF.

V usage is TRBV4-1 and J usage is TRBJ1-5. CDR1 is MGHRA, CDR2 YSYEKL, per germline. CDR3 size: 13 residues. The CDR3 spells CASSQSIYQPQHF.